The 15 T cell receptor beta chains reported below all come from one sample, sequenced in a study of cytomegalovirus exposure and HLA in healthy donors. The primer mix had 60 Vbeta and 13 Jbeta primers. Only in-frame clones appear in the TCRdb table, and some are missing; sequencing was by immunoSEQ multiplex PCR. The sample consists of about 80,000 clones, around 77% of them appearing once. The sample comprised PBMCs. The receptor set was obtained from a man aged 45-65 years in good health and CMV-seronegative.

The chain is built from TRBV28 and TRBJ1-2; possible D gene TRBD1, 5 bases. CDR1 MDHEN and CDR2 SYDVKM come from the germline V gene. The CDR3 is 18 residues long. V lost 2 bases and J lost 0, with 19 bases in between. CDR3 protein: CASSLGGAGDGSNYGYTF. The CDR3 DNA follows: TGTGCCAGCAGTTTAGGAGGGGCGGGGGACGGGTCTAACTATGGCTACACCTTC.

The chain has TRBV28 and TRBJ1-5; D is perhaps TRBD1 (5 bases). The CDR3 loop spans 17 amino acids. Germline values: CDR1 MDHEN, CDR2 SYDVKM. V lost 6 bases and J lost 2, with 20 bases in between. Written as DNA, the CDR3 is TGTGCCAGCAGCCCTACAGAAAATTCGGGGGGCAATCAGCCCCAGCATTTT. Translating gives CASSPTENSGGNQPQHF.

The genes are TRBV5-1 and TRBJ2-1; 9 nucleotides match TRBD2. CDR3 length: 15 amino acids. Germline trimming cut 1 base from V and 5 bases from J; bases unmatched to any gene: 4. Germline V lookup: CDR1 SGHRS, CDR2 YFSETQ. CDR3 DNA: TGCGCCAGCAGCTTGACCCTAGCGGGGAACAATGAGCAGTTCTTC. Translated: CASSLTLAGNNEQFF.

About this clone itself: In the same sample, other DNA sequences code for this CDR3. J is TRBJ2-5 and V is TRBV19; 11 bases map to TRBD1. Looked up from germline, CDR1 is LNHDA and CDR2 is SQIVND (reference sequence). The CDR3 length is 13 residues. J was trimmed by 5 bases and V by 5 bases; bases with no gene match: 1. CDR3 nucleotides: TGTGCCAGTAGTGGGACAGGGGGTGAGACCCAGTACTTC. Its translation is CASSGTGGETQYF.

The V gene is TRBV5-1, the J gene TRBJ2-2, with TRBD2 identical over 9 bases. Trimming at V came to 5 bases and at J to 2 bases, leaving 7 bases not matched to a gene. This CDR3 has 16 residues. Per germline, CDR1 SGHRS and CDR2 YFSETQ. The CDR3, as DNA: TGCGCCAGCAGTAGGCTAGCGGGGTCTAACACCGGGGAGCTGTTTTTT. Encoded protein: CASSRLAGSNTGELFF.

This sequence joins TRBV6-6 and TRBJ2-3; unclear D gene. This CDR3 has 12 amino acids. CDR1 MNHNY and CDR2 SVGAGI come from the germline V gene (reference sequence). The V and J ends lost 4 bases and 2 bases respectively, with 4 bases between them. CDR3 nucleotides: TGTGCCAGCAGTTCAATCACAGATACGCAGTATTTT. It specifies CASSSITDTQYF.

The V and J genes are TRBV6-6 and TRBJ2-1; 7 bases match TRBD2. Germline values: CDR1 MNHNY, CDR2 SVGAGI (reference sequence). The CDR3 sequence is 12 residues long. J gave up 8 bases and V 5 bases, and 3 bases lay outside the gene matches. The CDR3, as DNA: TGTGCCAGCAGTGGGGGGGATGATGAGCAGTTCTTC. Amino acid sequence: CASSGGDDEQFF.

The V call is TRBV10-1, the J call TRBJ2-5; no reliable D call. The CDR3 extends over 14 amino acids. Per germline, CDR1 WNHNN and CDR2 SYGVQD (reference sequence). V was cut by 2 bases and J by 2 bases, with 9 bases left in between. The CDR3, as DNA: TGCGCCAGCAGTGAGGCGAGGAGACAAGAGACCCAGTACTTC. Amino acid sequence: CASSEARRQETQYF.

The chain recombines TRBV7-2 with TRBJ1-1; D possibly corresponds to TRBD1 (5 bases). Germline CDR1 and CDR2: SGHTA and FQGNSA. CDR3 length equals 14 residues. Trimming left V 1 base short and J 8 bases short, with 14 bases between. CDR3 sequence: CASSLVDTGGEAFF. CDR3 DNA sequence: TGTGCCAGCAGCTTAGTGGACACGGGGGGGGAAGCTTTCTTT.

This chain connects TRBV9 to TRBJ1-6, with 11 bases that match TRBD1. From germline, CDR1 is SGDLS and CDR2 YYNGEE. The ends lost 2 bases at V and 7 bases at J; junction bases unmatched: 5. There are 16 residues in the CDR3. In DNA form, the CDR3 reads TGTGCCAGCAGCGTCACCGGGACAGGGGGAAATTCACCCCTCCACTTT. Residues: CASSVTGTGGNSPLHF. Drawing the rest from reference TRBV9 and TRBJ1-6, the complete variable domain is DSGVTQTPKHLITATGQRVTLRCSPRSGDLSVYWYQQSLDQGLQFLIQYYNGEERAKGNILERFSAQQFPDLHSELNLSSLELGDSALYFCASSVTGTGGNSPLHFGNGTRLTVT.

A word on this clone: The same CDR3 also results from other DNA sequences found in this sample. This chain uses TRBV28 with TRBJ2-3; TRBD2 matches at 8 bases. Germline V gene sequence: CDR1 MDHEN, CDR2 SYDVKM. Germline trimming cut 4 bases from V and 5 bases from J; bases unmatched to any gene: 5. There are 14 residues in the CDR3. The CDR3 protein is CASSSPGGRDTQYF. The CDR3 bases are TGTGCCAGCAGTTCCCCGGGGGGGCGAGATACGCAGTATTTT.

The rearrangement links TRBV7-9 to TRBJ1-2; the D is unclear. Per the germline V gene, CDR1 is SEHNR and CDR2 is FQNEAQ (reference sequence). V lost 4 bases, J lost 8 bases, and 29 bases lay in between. The CDR3 totals 18 residues. CDR3 DNA: TGTGCCAGCAGCTCAGGTCGGGCGGGGAGCTTTGAAGGTAGAGGCTACACCTTC. The encoded protein is CASSSGRAGSFEGRGYTF.

This clone has a handful of counts. The rearrangement joins TRBV6-1 to TRBJ1-6; 10 nucleotides line up with TRBD1. The junction had 3 bases not matched to a gene; V was cut back by 5 bases and J by 5 bases. The CDR3 covers 15 residues. Per germline, CDR1 MNHNS and CDR2 SASEGT. The CDR3 loop reads CASSSGQGDNSPLHF. CDR3 nucleotide sequence: TGTGCCAGCAGTTCCGGACAGGGGGATAATTCACCCCTCCACTTT.

The gene calls are TRBV19 and TRBJ2-4; 9 bases match TRBD1. V lost 4 bases and J lost 0; bases outside the gene matches: 13. The CDR3 is 19 residues long. CDR1 LNHDA and CDR2 SQIVND come from the germline V gene (reference sequence). The CDR3 bases are TGTGCCAGTAGTAGGGGGACAGGGTCTCTTCCACTAGCCAAAAACATTCAGTACTTC. Translation: CASSRGTGSLPLAKNIQYF.

The chain joins TRBV5-4 to TRBJ1-2; TRBD1 is a possible D gene (5 bases). The V and J ends lost 4 bases and 2 bases respectively, with 12 bases between them. The CDR3 has 14 amino acids. Germline V gene data show CDR1 as SGHNT and CDR2 as YYREEE (reference sequence). CDR3 region: CASSPARGNYGYTF. The DNA for the CDR3 is TGTGCCAGCAGCCCGGCCCGGGGGAACTATGGCTACACCTTC.